This passage covers 26 T cell receptor beta chains from one sample sequenced in a study of beta chain features in type 1 diabetes. Expressed TCRB transcripts were sequenced because the isolated RNA had all been reverse transcribed beforehand. Assay: immunoSEQ multiplex PCR; the TCRdb copy retains only in-frame clones and omits some. In the table there are 90,000 to 110,000 clones, 40% of which are singletons. The sample was stem cell memory CD4+ T cells from blood. These receptor sequences come from a young woman in good health.

The J gene is TRBJ1-1, the V gene TRBV7-3; TRBD1 might be the D (5 bases). The CDR3 loop spans 14 amino acids. Trimming pared 0 bases from V and 4 bases from J, leaving 9 bases between. CDR1 and CDR2 (germline): SGHTA, FQGTGA. CDR3 protein: CASSLTGRATEAFF. CDR3 bases: TGTGCCAGCAGCTTAACAGGCAGGGCCACTGAAGCTTTCTTT.

The CDR3 coding sequence is TGCAGCGTTGTGGGGAGAGCCTACAATGAGCAGTTCTTC. It specifies CSVVGRAYNEQFF. The rearrangement uses TRBV29-1 and TRBJ2-1, with a tentative D call TRBD2 (5 bases). V lost 4 bases, J lost 2 bases, and 9 bases lay in between. CDR3 length: 13 residues. Per germline, CDR1 SQVTM and CDR2 ANQGSEA.

This CDR3 is CASSLIITEAFF. Written as DNA, the CDR3 is TGTGCCAGCTCATTAATTATCACTGAAGCTTTCTTT. The genes are TRBV18 and TRBJ1-1; D unresolved. V lost 5 bases and J 4 bases, leaving 8 bases between the germline ends. CDR1 and CDR2 (germline): KGHSH, LQKENI. This CDR3 contains 12 residues.

This clone was detected a few times. This chain links TRBV29-1 with TRBJ1-1; the D gene is possibly TRBD1 (5 bases). The CDR3 covers 12 residues. V was cut by 4 bases and J by 4 bases, with 10 bases left in between. Per germline, CDR1 SQVTM and CDR2 ANQGSEA. The CDR3 DNA follows: TGCAGCGTTGTTGGGGGACTCACTGAAGCTTTCTTT. Amino acid sequence: CSVVGGLTEAFF.

This clone was seen more than once but under ten times. V gene TRBV14 combines with J gene TRBJ1-2; TRBD1 agrees at 7 bases. This CDR3 spans 17 amino acids. J lost 1 base, V lost 3 bases, and 11 bases had no gene match. Germline CDR1 SGHDN, CDR2 FVKESK. CDR3 in amino acids: CASSHGPGQIFNYGYTF. CDR3 sequence (DNA): TGTGCCAGCAGCCATGGGCCGGGACAGATATTTAACTATGGCTACACCTTC.

In its sample, this clone was seen a few times. The V call is TRBV6-5, the J call TRBJ2-1; D is ambiguous. Germline V gene lookup returns CDR1 MNHEY and CDR2 SVGAGI. The V end lost 5 bases, the J end lost 9 bases, and 14 bases lay between the germline ends. This CDR3 has 13 residues. The CDR3: CASSPYGLAEQFF. CDR3 bases: TGTGCCAGCAGTCCTTATGGGCTGGCTGAGCAGTTCTTC.

This clone was detected once. The chain is built from TRBV7-3 and TRBJ2-3, with no clear D. From germline, CDR1 is SGHTA and CDR2 FQGTGA. The germline V and J ends were trimmed by 5 bases and 2 bases, with 8 bases remaining between them. The CDR3 extends over 13 amino acids. The chain's CDR3 is CASSPRHTDTQYF. The CDR3 nucleotides are TGTGCCAGCAGCCCGCGCCACACAGATACGCAGTATTTT.

This clone was found a few times. The chain employs TRBV30 and TRBJ1-4; D remains ambiguous. The V end was cut by 3 bases, the J end by 0 bases, with 20 bases between. CDR3 length: 18 amino acids. CDR1 and CDR2 from the germline V gene are GTSNPN and SVGIG (reference sequence). The CDR3 DNA reads as TGTGCCTGGAGAGCACTATCCCGCATGACGACAACTAATGAAAAACTGTTTTTT. It yields the protein CAWRALSRMTTTNEKLFF.

This CDR3 reads CASSYLGQGIYNEQFF. CDR3 DNA: TGTGCCAGCAGTTACTTAGGACAGGGGATTTACAATGAGCAGTTCTTC. The chain links TRBV6-5 to TRBJ2-1; 9 bases map to TRBD1. The CDR3 sequence is 16 residues long. With 1 base clipped from V and 4 bases from J, the junction kept 5 bases outside the gene matches. CDR1 is MNHEY and CDR2 is SVGAGI in the germline V gene.

The rearrangement joins TRBV5-1 to TRBJ2-2; a weak D match, TRBD2 (6 bases). In germline, CDR1 is SGHRS, CDR2 YFSETQ. The CDR3 contains 14 residues. The germline V and J ends were trimmed by 2 bases and 6 bases, with 11 bases remaining between them. The CDR3 is CASSFGEAAGELFF. For the CDR3, the DNA is TGCGCCAGCAGCTTCGGGGAGGCGGCCGGGGAGCTGTTTTTT.

The genes are TRBV5-1 and TRBJ2-7; 11 nucleotides match TRBD2. The CDR3 spans 15 residues. Germline-derived CDR1 and CDR2 are SGHRS and YFSETQ. V trimming: 5 bases; J trimming: 7 bases; junction bases outside the gene matches: 11. The CDR3 spells CASSLAGGRVGEQYF. CDR3 DNA: TGCGCCAGCAGTCTAGCGGGAGGAAGGGTCGGGGAGCAGTACTTC.

This clone was recorded once. The J gene is TRBJ1-5, the V gene TRBV7-8; D unclear. CDR1 is SGHVS and CDR2 is FQNEAQ in the germline V gene. V lost 4 bases, J lost 0 bases, and 10 bases lay in between. CDR3 length equals 15 residues. Here the CDR3 DNA reads TGTGCCAGCAGCTCGGGAGGAGGTAGCAATCAGCCCCAGCATTTT. This codes for CASSSGGGSNQPQHF.

This clone was observed a few times. This chain uses TRBV11-2 with TRBJ2-2; TRBD2 might be the D (5 bases). This CDR3 is built from 16 residues. Looked up from germline, CDR1 is SGHAT and CDR2 is FQNNGV. The V end lost 5 bases, the J end lost 3 bases, and 16 bases lay between the germline ends. The CDR3 loop is CASSLRTLRDTGELFF. The CDR3, as DNA: TGTGCCAGCAGCCTAAGGACCTTGAGGGACACCGGGGAGCTGTTTTTT.

This sequence joins TRBV15 and TRBJ2-1, with TRBD2 matching 7 bases. Per germline, CDR1 LNHNV and CDR2 YYDKDF (reference sequence). V dropped 2 bases and J dropped 4; count of bases not matched to a gene: 2. This CDR3 is 14 amino acids long. CDR3: CATSRLAAYNEQFF. The CDR3 DNA reads as TGTGCCACCAGCAGACTAGCGGCTTACAATGAGCAGTTCTTC.

The J gene is TRBJ2-7, the V gene TRBV15; 10 positions match TRBD1. The CDR3 spans 12 residues. V was pared by 9 bases and J by 2 bases, with 1 base of the junction left unmatched. Germline V gene sequence: CDR1 LNHNV, CDR2 YYDKDF (reference sequence). CDR3 amino acids: CATGQGTYEQYF. The CDR3 DNA is TGTGCCACGGGACAGGGGACCTACGAGCAGTACTTC.

This clone was counted a few times. This chain connects TRBV2 to TRBJ2-1, with D possibly matching TRBD2 (8 bases). The CDR3 runs to 13 residues. Germline CDR1 SNHLY, CDR2 FYNNEI. The ends were cut back, 10 bases at V and 7 bases at J, with 17 bases in the middle. The CDR3 region is CATRQGLGNEQFF. CDR3 nucleotides: TGTGCCACCAGACAGGGACTAGGGAATGAGCAGTTCTTC. Together with reference TRBV2 and TRBJ2-1, the CDR3 gives the full variable domain: EPEVTQTPSHQVTQMGQEVILRCVPISNHLYFYWYRQILGQKVEFLVSFYNNEISEKSEIFDDQFSVERPDGSNFTLKIRSTKLEDSAMYFCATRQGLGNEQFFGPGTRLTVL.

This clone appeared a few times. The chain carries TRBV30 and TRBJ2-1; 11 bases are shared with TRBD2. J lost 10 bases, V lost 7 bases, and 15 bases had no gene match. Germline CDR1 is GTSNPN and CDR2 is SVGIG (reference sequence). The CDR3 sequence is 15 residues long. CDR3 protein: CASGLAGTLTREQFF. For the CDR3, the DNA is TGTGCCTCCGGACTAGCGGGTACACTTACTAGGGAGCAGTTCTTC.

V usage is TRBV5-1 and J usage is TRBJ2-1; 10 bases match TRBD2. Trimming at V came to 3 bases and at J to 0 bases, leaving 3 bases not matched to a gene. Germline CDR1 SGHRS, CDR2 YFSETQ. This CDR3 contains 16 residues. CDR3 region: CASSSPSGSSYNEQFF. CDR3 coding DNA: TGCGCCAGCAGCTCCCCTAGCGGGAGCTCCTACAATGAGCAGTTCTTC.

The chain uses TRBV5-4 and TRBJ1-1, with D perhaps TRBD1 (6 bases). The CDR3 is 14 amino acids. Trimming took 0 bases from V and 0 from J, leaving 6 bases between them. Looked up from germline, CDR1 is SGHNT and CDR2 is YYREEE (reference sequence). The DNA for the CDR3 is TGTGCCAGCAGCTTGGGACAGGTGAACACTGAAGCTTTCTTT. It translates to CASSLGQVNTEAFF. Looking up the rest from reference TRBV5-4 and TRBJ1-1 gives the full variable domain: ETGVTQSPTHLIKTRGQQVTLRCSSQSGHNTVSWYQQALGQGPQFIFQYYREEENGRGNFPPRFSGLQFPNYSSELNVNALELDDSALYLCASSLGQVNTEAFFGQGTRLTVV.

V usage is TRBV27 and J usage is TRBJ1-4; D uncertain. The CDR3 loop spans 11 amino acids. Trimming shortened V by 6 bases and J by 4 bases, and 3 bases separated the two germline ends. Germline V lookup: CDR1 MNHEY, CDR2 SMNVEV (reference sequence). The CDR3 DNA reads as TGTGCCAGCAGGCGTAATGAAAAACTGTTTTTT. It encodes CASRRNEKLFF.

The genes are TRBV29-1 and TRBJ1-1; 11 nucleotides match TRBD1. Germline V CDR1 and CDR2: SQVTM, ANQGSEA. The CDR3 consists of 16 residues. The ends lost 4 bases at V and 0 bases at J; junction bases unmatched: 7. In nucleotides, the CDR3 is TGCAGCGTTGCCGGGACAGGGGGATCAATGAACACTGAAGCTTTCTTT. Its translation: CSVAGTGGSMNTEAFF. The full variable domain, completed using reference TRBV29-1 and TRBJ1-1, is SAVISQKPSRDICQRGTSLTIQCQVDSQVTMMFWYRQQPGQSLTLIATANQGSEATYESGFVIDKFPISRPNLTFSTLTVSNMSPEDSSIYLCSVAGTGGSMNTEAFFGQGTRLTVV.

The chain carries TRBV28 and TRBJ1-5; D uncertain. Germline CDR1 MDHEN, CDR2 SYDVKM. The CDR3 extends over 17 amino acids. Deletions cut 4 bases from V and 11 bases from J, with 27 bases between. The CDR3 DNA reads as TGTGCCAGCAGTTCCATCAGGCCGCGACAATCTTTTTCAGCCCAGCATTTT. This translates into CASSSIRPRQSFSAQHF.

The chain recombines TRBV27 with TRBJ2-1; 10 bases are a match to TRBD2. This CDR3 spans 14 amino acids. Germline CDR1 MNHEY, CDR2 SMNVEV (reference sequence). The V gene end was trimmed by 2 bases and the J gene end by 8 bases; junction bases not matched to a gene: 3. CDR3 protein: CASSLVLAGDEQFF. In DNA form, the CDR3 reads TGTGCCAGCAGTTTAGTGCTAGCGGGAGATGAGCAGTTCTTC.

The chain couples TRBV5-1 to TRBJ2-5; maybe TRBD1 (6 bases). Germline V gene lookup returns CDR1 SGHRS and CDR2 YFSETQ. Trimming took 3 bases from V and 2 from J, leaving 14 bases between them. This CDR3 has 15 residues. CDR3 in DNA: TGCGCCAGCAGCTCCGGTTGGGGGCAGCAAGAGACCCAGTACTTC. It yields the protein CASSSGWGQQETQYF.

V usage is TRBV28 and J usage is TRBJ1-4; D unclear. Trimming stripped 2 bases from V and 10 bases from J, with 17 bases between. This CDR3 is 15 amino acids long. CDR1 MDHEN and CDR2 SYDVKM come from the germline V gene. CDR3 loop: CASSLGTWRAGKLFF. CDR3 DNA sequence: TGTGCCAGCAGTTTAGGAACCTGGAGGGCCGGAAAACTGTTTTTT.

This clone was counted between two and nine times. DNA of the CDR3: TGTGCCTGGAGTGTACAGGGTAGAAAGTACTTC. It specifies CAWSVQGRKYF. The chain carries TRBV30 and TRBJ2-7; D is perhaps TRBD1 (6 bases). V was shortened by 0 bases and J by 11 bases, with 11 bases between the two germline ends. CDR3 length: 11 residues. The germline V gene has CDR1 GTSNPN and CDR2 SVGIG (reference sequence).